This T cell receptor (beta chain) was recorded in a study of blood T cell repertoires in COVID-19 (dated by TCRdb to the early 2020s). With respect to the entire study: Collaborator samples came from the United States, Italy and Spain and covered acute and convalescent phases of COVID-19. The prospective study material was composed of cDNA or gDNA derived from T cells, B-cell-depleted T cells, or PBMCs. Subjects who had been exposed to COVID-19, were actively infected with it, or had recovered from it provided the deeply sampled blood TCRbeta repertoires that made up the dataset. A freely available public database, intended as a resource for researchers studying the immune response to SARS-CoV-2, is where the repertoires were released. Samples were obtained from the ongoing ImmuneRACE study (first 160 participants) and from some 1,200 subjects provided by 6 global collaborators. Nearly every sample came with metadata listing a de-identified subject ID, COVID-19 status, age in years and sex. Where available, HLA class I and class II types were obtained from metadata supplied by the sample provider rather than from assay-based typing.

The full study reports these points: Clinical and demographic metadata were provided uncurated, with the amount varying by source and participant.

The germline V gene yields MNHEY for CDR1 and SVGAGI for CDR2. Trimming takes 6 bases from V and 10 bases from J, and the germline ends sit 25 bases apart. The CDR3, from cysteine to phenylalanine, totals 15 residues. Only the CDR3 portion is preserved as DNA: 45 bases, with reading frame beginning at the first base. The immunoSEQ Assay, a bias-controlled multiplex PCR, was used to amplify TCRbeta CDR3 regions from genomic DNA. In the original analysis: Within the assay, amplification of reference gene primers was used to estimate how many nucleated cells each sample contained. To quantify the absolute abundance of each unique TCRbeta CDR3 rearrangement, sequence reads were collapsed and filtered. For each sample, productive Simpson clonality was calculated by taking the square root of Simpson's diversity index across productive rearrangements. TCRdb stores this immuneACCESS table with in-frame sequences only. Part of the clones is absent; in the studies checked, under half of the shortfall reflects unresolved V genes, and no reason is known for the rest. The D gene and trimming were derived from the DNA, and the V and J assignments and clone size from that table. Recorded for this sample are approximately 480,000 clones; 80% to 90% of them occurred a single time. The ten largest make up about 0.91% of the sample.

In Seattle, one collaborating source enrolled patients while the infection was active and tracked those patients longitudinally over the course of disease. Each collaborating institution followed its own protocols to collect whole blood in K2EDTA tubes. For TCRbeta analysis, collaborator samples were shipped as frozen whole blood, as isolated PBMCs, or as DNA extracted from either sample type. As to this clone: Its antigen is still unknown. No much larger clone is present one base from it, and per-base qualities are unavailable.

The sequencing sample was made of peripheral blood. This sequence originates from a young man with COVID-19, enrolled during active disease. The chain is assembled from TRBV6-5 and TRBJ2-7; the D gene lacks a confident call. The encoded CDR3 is CASRFWAPAPSEQYF. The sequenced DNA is TGTGCCAGCAGATTCTGGGCCCCAGCCCCTTCCGAACAGTACTTC.